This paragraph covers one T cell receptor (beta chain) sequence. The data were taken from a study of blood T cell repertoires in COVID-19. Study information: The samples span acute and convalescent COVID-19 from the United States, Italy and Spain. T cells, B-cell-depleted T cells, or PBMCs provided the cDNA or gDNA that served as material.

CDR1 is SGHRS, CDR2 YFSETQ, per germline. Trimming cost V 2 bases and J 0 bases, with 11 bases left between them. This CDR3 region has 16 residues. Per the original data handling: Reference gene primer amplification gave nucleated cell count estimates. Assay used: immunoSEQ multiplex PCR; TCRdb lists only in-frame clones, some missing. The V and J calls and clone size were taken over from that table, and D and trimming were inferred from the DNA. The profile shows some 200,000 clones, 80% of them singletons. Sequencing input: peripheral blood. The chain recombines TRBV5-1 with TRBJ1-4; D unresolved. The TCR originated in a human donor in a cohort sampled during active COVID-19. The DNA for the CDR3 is TGCGCCAGCAGCTTAGAGGGCAGCGCAACTAATGAAAAACTGTTTTTT. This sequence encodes CASSLEGSATNEKLFF. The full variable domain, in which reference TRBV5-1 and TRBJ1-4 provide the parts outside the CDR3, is KAGVTQTPRYLIKTRGQQVTLSCSPISGHRSVSWYQQTPGQGLQFLFEYFSETQRNKGNFPGRFSGRQFSNSRSEMNVSTLELGDSALYLCASSLEGSATNEKLFFGSGTQLSVL.